This T cell receptor (beta chain) derives from a study of technical replicates of blood from a handful of donors. CDR1 is SGHDN and CDR2 is FVKESK in the germline V gene. The CDR3 extends over 12 amino acids. The junction had 4 bases not matched to a gene; V was cut back by 5 bases and J by 10 bases. Only in-frame clones appear in the TCRdb table, and some are missing; sequencing was by immunoSEQ multiplex PCR. The repertoire holds around 92,000 clones, with nearly 97% as singletons. The sequence derives from a human donor in good health. Specimen: T cells isolated from PBMCs. The V call is TRBV14, the J call TRBJ2-1; 8 bases are shared with TRBD2. CDR3 nucleotide sequence: TGTGCCAGCAGCATTAGCGGGACCGAGCAGTTCTTC. This codes for CASSISGTEQFF.